The source of this TCR beta chain is a study of cytomegalovirus exposure and HLA in healthy donors. General study points: The productive fraction for most TCR beta V segments was about 87% or about 30% in an earlier analysis. When analyzed later, a missense DCLRE1C variant was found to be linked to TCR beta V- and J-gene trimming.

CDR1 and CDR2 from the germline V gene are KGHSH and LQKENI. V lost 4 bases to trimming and J lost 7 bases; unmatched junction nucleotides: 10. This CDR3 has 16 residues. This clone was recorded only once. No antigen is known for it. PCR amplification relied on 60 Vbeta primers (plus 13 Jbeta primers). Profiling relied on immunoSEQ multiplex PCR, and the TCRdb table lists in-frame clones only, not all of them. Among around 85,000 clones listed, roughly 75% were seen once. The receptor comes from a man between 25 and 39 years old in good health and CMV-seronegative. This chain uses TRBV18 with TRBJ1-4; 9 bases align to TRBD1. Sequencing used PBMCs. CDR3: CASSRSQGAWGEKLFF. In DNA form, the CDR3 reads TGTGCCAGCTCACGATCACAGGGGGCGTGGGGTGAAAAACTGTTTTTT.